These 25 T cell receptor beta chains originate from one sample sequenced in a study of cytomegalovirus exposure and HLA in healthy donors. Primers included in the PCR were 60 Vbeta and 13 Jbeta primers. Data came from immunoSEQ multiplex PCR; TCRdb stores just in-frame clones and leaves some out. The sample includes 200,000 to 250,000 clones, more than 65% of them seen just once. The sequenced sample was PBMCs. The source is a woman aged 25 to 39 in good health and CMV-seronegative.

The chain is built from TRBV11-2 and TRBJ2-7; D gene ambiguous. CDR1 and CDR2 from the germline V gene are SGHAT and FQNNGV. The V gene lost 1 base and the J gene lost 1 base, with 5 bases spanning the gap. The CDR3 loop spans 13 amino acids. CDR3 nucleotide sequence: TGTGCCAGCAGCTTAGGCAGTTCCTACGAGCAGTACTTC. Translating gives CASSLGSSYEQYF.

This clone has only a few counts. The CDR3, as DNA: TGCGCCAGCAGCCTTTACGGGGGAACGGGCACTGAAGCTTTCTTT. This translates into CASSLYGGTGTEAFF. The rearrangement uses TRBV4-1 and TRBJ1-1; perhaps TRBD1 as D (5 bases). The CDR3 extends over 15 amino acids. The ends were cut back, 4 bases at V and 4 bases at J, with 16 bases in the middle. The germline V gene encodes CDR1 MGHRA and CDR2 YSYEKL.

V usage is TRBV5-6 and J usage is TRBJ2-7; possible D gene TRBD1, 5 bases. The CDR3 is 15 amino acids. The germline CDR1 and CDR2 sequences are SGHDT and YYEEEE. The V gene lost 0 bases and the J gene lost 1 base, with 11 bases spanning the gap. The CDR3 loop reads CASSLAGLGSYEQYF. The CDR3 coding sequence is TGTGCCAGCAGCTTGGCAGGGCTAGGGTCCTACGAGCAGTACTTC.

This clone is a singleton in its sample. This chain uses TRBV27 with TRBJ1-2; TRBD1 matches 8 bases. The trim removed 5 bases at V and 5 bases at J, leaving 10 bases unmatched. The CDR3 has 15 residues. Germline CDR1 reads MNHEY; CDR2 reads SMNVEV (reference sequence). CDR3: CASSPRTGFIYGYTF. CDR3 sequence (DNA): TGTGCCAGCAGTCCCCGGACAGGGTTTATTTATGGCTACACCTTC.

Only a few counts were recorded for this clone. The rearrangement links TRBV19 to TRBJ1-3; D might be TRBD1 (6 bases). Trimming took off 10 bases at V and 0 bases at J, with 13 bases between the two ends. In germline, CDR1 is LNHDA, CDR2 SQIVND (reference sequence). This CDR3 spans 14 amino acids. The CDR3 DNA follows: TGTGCCACACGACAGGCGCACTCTGGAAACACCATATATTTT. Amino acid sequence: CATRQAHSGNTIYF.

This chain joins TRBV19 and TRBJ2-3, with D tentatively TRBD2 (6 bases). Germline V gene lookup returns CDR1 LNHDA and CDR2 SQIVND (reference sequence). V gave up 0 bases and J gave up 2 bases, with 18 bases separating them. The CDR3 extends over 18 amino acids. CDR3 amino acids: CASSIDGPAGIVTDTQYF. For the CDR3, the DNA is TGTGCCAGTAGTATAGATGGGCCAGCGGGCATAGTCACAGATACGCAGTATTTT.

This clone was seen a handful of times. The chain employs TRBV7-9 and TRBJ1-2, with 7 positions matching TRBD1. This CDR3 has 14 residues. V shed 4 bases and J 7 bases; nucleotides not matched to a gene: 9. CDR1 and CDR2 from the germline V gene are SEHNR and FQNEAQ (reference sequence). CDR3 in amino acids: CASSSGKGAVGYTF. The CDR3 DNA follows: TGTGCCAGCAGCTCTGGGAAGGGGGCGGTTGGCTACACCTTC.

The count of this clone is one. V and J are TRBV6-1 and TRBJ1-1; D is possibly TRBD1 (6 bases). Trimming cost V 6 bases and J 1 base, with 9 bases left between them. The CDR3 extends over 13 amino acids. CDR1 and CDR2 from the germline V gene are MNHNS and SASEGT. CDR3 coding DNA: TGTGCCAGCAGGACAGGCAGGAACACTGAAGCTTTCTTT. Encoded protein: CASRTGRNTEAFF.

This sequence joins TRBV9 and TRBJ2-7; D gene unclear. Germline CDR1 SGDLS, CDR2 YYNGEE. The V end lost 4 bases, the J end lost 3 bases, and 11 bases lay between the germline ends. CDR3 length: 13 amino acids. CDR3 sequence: CASSTRTDYEQYF. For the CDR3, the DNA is TGTGCCAGCAGCACTCGAACAGACTACGAGCAGTACTTC.

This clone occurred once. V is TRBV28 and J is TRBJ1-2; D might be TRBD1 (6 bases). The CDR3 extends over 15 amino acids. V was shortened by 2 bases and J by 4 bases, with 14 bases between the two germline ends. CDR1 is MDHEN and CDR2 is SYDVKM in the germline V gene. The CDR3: CASSLSQGRFYGYTF. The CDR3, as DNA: TGTGCCAGCAGTTTAAGTCAGGGGCGGTTCTATGGCTACACCTTC.

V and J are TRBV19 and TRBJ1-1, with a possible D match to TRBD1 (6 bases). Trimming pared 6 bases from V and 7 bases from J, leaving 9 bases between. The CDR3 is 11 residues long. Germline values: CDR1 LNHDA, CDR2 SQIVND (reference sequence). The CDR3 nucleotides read TGTGCCAGTAGGTCACAGGGTGAAGCTTTCTTT. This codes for CASRSQGEAFF.

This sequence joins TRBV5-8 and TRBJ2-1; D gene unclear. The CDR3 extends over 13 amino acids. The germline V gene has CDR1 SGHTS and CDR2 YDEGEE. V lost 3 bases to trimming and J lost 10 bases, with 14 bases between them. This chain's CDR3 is CASSYQAAREQFF. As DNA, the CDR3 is TGTGCCAGCAGCTATCAAGCCGCACGGGAGCAGTTCTTC.

Written as DNA, the CDR3 is TGTGCCAGTACCGCCGGGACTTCGGCAGATACGCAGTATTTT. Encoded protein: CASTAGTSADTQYF. The chain is built from TRBV19 and TRBJ2-3; weak D call: TRBD2 (6 bases). Germline CDR1 reads LNHDA; CDR2 reads SQIVND (reference sequence). The CDR3 has 14 amino acids. V was clipped by 7 bases and J by 4 bases, with 15 bases between them. Using reference TRBV19 and TRBJ2-3 for the parts outside the CDR3, the full variable domain is DGGITQSPKYLFRKEGQNVTLSCEQNLNHDAMYWYRQDPGQGLRLIYYSQIVNDFQKGDIAEGYSVSREKKESFPLTVTSAQKNPTAFYLCASTAGTSADTQYFGPGTRLTVL.

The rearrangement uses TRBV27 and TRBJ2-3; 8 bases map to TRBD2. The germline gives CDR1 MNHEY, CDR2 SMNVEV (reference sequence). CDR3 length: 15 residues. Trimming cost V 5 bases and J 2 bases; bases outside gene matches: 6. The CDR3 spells CASSLFSGDTDTQYF. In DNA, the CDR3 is TGTGCCAGCAGTCTATTTAGCGGGGACACAGATACGCAGTATTTT.

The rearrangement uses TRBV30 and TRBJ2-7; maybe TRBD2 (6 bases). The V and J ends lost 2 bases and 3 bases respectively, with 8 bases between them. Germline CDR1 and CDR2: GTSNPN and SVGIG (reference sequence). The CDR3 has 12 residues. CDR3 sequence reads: CAWSPGSYEQYF. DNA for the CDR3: TGTGCCTGGAGTCCCGGGAGCTACGAGCAGTACTTC. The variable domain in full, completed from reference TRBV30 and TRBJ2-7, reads SQTIHQWPATLVQPVGSPLSLECTVEGTSNPNLYWYRQAAGRGLQLLFYSVGIGQISSEVPQNLSASRPQDRQFILSSKKLLLSDSGFYLCAWSPGSYEQYFGPGTRLTVT.

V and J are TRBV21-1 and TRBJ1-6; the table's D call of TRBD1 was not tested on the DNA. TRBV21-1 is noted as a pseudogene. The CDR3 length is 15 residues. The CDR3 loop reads CASSSKGTANSPLHF. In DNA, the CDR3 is TGTGCCAGCAGCTCAAAGGGGACAGCTAATTCACCCCTCCACTTT.

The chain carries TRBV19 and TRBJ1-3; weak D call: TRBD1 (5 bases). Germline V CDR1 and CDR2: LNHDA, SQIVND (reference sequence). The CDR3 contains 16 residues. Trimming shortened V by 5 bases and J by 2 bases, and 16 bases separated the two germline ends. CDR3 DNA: TGTGCCAGTAGTGCTCGGGAGGGGTTCGCTGGAAACACCATATATTTT. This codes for CASSAREGFAGNTIYF.

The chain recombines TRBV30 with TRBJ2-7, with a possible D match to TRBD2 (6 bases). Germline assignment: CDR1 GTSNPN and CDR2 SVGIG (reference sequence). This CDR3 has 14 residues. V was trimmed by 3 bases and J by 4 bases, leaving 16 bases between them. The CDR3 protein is CAWSLDWRVYEQYF. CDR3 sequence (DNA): TGTGCCTGGAGCTTAGACTGGAGGGTTTACGAGCAGTACTTC.

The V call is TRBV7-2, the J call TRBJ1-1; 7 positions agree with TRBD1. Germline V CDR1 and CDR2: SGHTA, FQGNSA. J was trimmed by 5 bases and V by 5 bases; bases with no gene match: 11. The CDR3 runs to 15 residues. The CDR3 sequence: CASSPETGKVTEAFF. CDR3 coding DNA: TGTGCCAGCAGCCCTGAGACAGGGAAGGTGACTGAAGCTTTCTTT. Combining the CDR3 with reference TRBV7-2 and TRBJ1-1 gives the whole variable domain GAGVSQSPSNKVTEKGKDVELRCDPISGHTALYWYRQSLGQGLEFLIYFQGNSAPDKSGLPSDRFSAERTGGSVSTLTIQRTQQEDSAVYLCASSPETGKVTEAFFGQGTRLTVV.

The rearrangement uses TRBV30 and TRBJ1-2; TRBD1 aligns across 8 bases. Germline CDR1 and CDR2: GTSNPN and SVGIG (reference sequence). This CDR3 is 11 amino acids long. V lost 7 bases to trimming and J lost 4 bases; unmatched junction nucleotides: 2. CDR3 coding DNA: TGTGCCTCTGACAGGGGCTATGGCTACACCTTC. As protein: CASDRGYGYTF.

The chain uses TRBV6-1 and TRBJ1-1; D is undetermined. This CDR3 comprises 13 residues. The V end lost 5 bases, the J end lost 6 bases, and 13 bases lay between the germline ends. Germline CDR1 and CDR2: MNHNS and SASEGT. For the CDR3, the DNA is TGTGCCAGCAGTTTGGCCGGGTACCCTGAAGCTTTCTTT. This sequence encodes CASSLAGYPEAFF.

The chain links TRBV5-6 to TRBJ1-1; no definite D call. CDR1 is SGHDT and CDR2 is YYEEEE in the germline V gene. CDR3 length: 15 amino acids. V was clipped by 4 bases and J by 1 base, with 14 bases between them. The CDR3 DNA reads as TGTGCCAGCAGCGCGGTACGAACGGGGAACACTGAAGCTTTCTTT. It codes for CASSAVRTGNTEAFF.

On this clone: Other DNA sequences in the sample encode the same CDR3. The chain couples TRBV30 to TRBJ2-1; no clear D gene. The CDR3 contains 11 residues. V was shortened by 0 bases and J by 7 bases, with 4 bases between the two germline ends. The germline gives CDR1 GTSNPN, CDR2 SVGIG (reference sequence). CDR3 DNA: TGTGCCTGGAGTGTACTGAATGAGCAGTTCTTC. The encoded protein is CAWSVLNEQFF.

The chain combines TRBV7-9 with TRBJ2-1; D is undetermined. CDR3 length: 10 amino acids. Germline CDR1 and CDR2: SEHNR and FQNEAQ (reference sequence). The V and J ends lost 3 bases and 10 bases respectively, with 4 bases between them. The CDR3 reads CASSFQEQFF. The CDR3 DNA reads TGTGCCAGCAGCTTCCAGGAGCAGTTCTTC.

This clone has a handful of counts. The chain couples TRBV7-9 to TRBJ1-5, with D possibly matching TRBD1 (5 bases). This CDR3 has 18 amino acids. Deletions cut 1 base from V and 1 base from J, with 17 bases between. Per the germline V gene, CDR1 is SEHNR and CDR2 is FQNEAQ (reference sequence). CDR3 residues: CASSLGILGTGSNQPQHF. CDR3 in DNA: TGTGCCAGCAGCTTAGGGATACTGGGGACTGGGAGCAATCAGCCCCAGCATTTT.